The rows below give T cell receptor beta chains drawn from one sample of a study of T cells in Graves' hyperthyroidism and ophthalmopathy. TCRdb recomputed calls from the multiplex PCR reads with MiXCR, one row per CDR3 protein. The table lists 600,000 to 850,000 distinct CDR3 sequences, 18% of them singletons, with approximately 15% in the top ten. Material: blood. Receptor source: a woman in her 50s with Graves' hyperthyroidism that later progressed to Graves' ophthalmopathy. CDR3s include the opening cysteine and the closing phenylalanine or tryptophan. Fields, in order: J gene, clone size, V gene, D gene, CDR3 DNA, CDR3 protein. D genes are given only for firm matches. Clone size is given for some rows only: seen once, a few or many times, or a class if the clone is expanded.

j_call: TRBJ1-5
clone_size: NA
v_call: TRBV19
d_call: NA
cdr3_nt: TGTGCCAGTAGAAAGGGGACTTGGGATCAGCCCCAGCATTTT
cdr3_aa: CASRKGTWDQPQHF

j_call: TRBJ2-5
clone_size: few
v_call: TRBV7-9
d_call: NA
cdr3_nt: TGTGCCAGCACCCCTCTAGACCTTGTTCTGAGGGATACCCAGTACTTC
cdr3_aa: CASTPLDLVLRDTQYF

j_call: TRBJ2-6
clone_size: NA
v_call: TRBV19
d_call: NA
cdr3_nt: TGTGCCAGTAGGGCTTCAAGGGCCAACGTCCTGACTTTC
cdr3_aa: CASRASRANVLTF

j_call: TRBJ2-1
clone_size: many
v_call: TRBV7-2
d_call: TRBD2
cdr3_nt: TGTGCCAGCAGCACTAGGCGGGGGAGATTCTACAATGAGCAGTTCTTC
cdr3_aa: CASSTRRGRFYNEQFF

j_call: TRBJ2-5
clone_size: NA
v_call: TRBV18
d_call: NA
cdr3_nt: TGTGCCAGCTCACCAAGCGAAGGAGGGGGGGAGACCCAGTACTTC
cdr3_aa: CASSPSEGGGETQYF

j_call: TRBJ2-5
clone_size: many
v_call: TRBV11-2
d_call: TRBD2
cdr3_nt: TGTGCCAGCAGCTCTCGGACTAGCGTGGAGACCCAGTACTTC
cdr3_aa: CASSSRTSVETQYF

j_call: TRBJ2-7
clone_size: NA
v_call: TRBV10-3
d_call: TRBD1
cdr3_nt: TGTGCCATCAGGCCGGGACAGGGGGCGGAATACGAGCAGTACTTC
cdr3_aa: CAIRPGQGAEYEQYF

j_call: TRBJ1-5
clone_size: few
v_call: TRBV6-2/TRBV6-3
d_call: TRBD1
cdr3_nt: TGTGCCAGCAGTTACTCTCTAGGACAGGGGCAGGATCAGCCCCAGCATTTT
cdr3_aa: CASSYSLGQGQDQPQHF

j_call: TRBJ1-4
clone_size: NA
v_call: TRBV4-1
d_call: TRBD1
cdr3_nt: TGCGCCAGCAGCCAAGTCACGGTACAGGGGAATGAAAAACTGTTTTTT
cdr3_aa: CASSQVTVQGNEKLFF

j_call: TRBJ1-1
clone_size: few
v_call: TRBV29-1
d_call: NA
cdr3_nt: TGCAGCGTTGAGCCGAGGGGGGCGAACACTGAAGCTTTCTTT
cdr3_aa: CSVEPRGANTEAFF

j_call: TRBJ1-5
clone_size: few
v_call: TRBV15
d_call: TRBD1
cdr3_nt: TGTGCCACCAGCACTGGAGGGACAGTCAATCAGCCCCAGCATTTT
cdr3_aa: CATSTGGTVNQPQHF

j_call: TRBJ2-7
clone_size: NA
v_call: TRBV6-1
d_call: NA
cdr3_nt: TGTGCCAGCAGTGATGGTACCTACGAGCAGTACTTC
cdr3_aa: CASSDGTYEQYF

j_call: TRBJ1-1
clone_size: many
v_call: TRBV3-1
d_call: NA
cdr3_nt: TGTGCCAGCAGCCATGGGACAAAAGCTTTCTTT
cdr3_aa: CASSHGTKAFF

j_call: TRBJ1-5
clone_size: many
v_call: TRBV6-1
d_call: TRBD1
cdr3_nt: TGTGCCAGCAGTCAAAACCGGGACAGAGGGAACGTTCAGCCCCAGCATTTT
cdr3_aa: CASSQNRDRGNVQPQHF

j_call: TRBJ1-1
clone_size: few
v_call: TRBV5-6
d_call: NA
cdr3_nt: TGTGCCAGCAGCCCGAACTCTAACCACAGGGACGCTGAAGCTTTCTTT
cdr3_aa: CASSPNSNHRDAEAFF

j_call: TRBJ2-2
clone_size: many
v_call: TRBV3-1
d_call: NA
cdr3_nt: TGTGCCAGCAGCCCTATGAGGGGGAGCCACACCGGGGAGCTGTTTTTT
cdr3_aa: CASSPMRGSHTGELFF

j_call: TRBJ1-6
clone_size: few
v_call: TRBV7-2
d_call: TRBD1
cdr3_nt: TGTGCCAGCAGCTTTTCGACAGGGGGTAATTCACCCCTCCACTTT
cdr3_aa: CASSFSTGGNSPLHF

j_call: TRBJ1-5
clone_size: NA
v_call: TRBV6-5
d_call: NA
cdr3_nt: TGTGCCAGCAGTTACTCGGGGGGGGCGGATCCCCAGCATTTT
cdr3_aa: CASSYSGGADPQHF

j_call: TRBJ1-1
clone_size: NA
v_call: TRBV3-1
d_call: NA
cdr3_nt: TGTGCCAGCAGCCAAGGGGGGGGGTTGATGAACACTGAAGCTTTCTTT
cdr3_aa: CASSQGGGLMNTEAFF

j_call: TRBJ2-3
clone_size: NA
v_call: TRBV7-6
d_call: NA
cdr3_nt: TGTGCCAGCAGCTCCTTGGGCACCACAGATACGCAGTATTTT
cdr3_aa: CASSSLGTTDTQYF

j_call: TRBJ2-5
clone_size: NA
v_call: TRBV27
d_call: NA
cdr3_nt: TGTGCCAGCAGTCCCGGGACACTACATGAGACCCAGTACTTC
cdr3_aa: CASSPGTLHETQYF

j_call: TRBJ2-1
clone_size: many
v_call: TRBV7-2
d_call: TRBD2
cdr3_nt: TGTGCCAGCACCTACCCCATAGCGGGTAACACCTACAATGAGCAGTTCTTC
cdr3_aa: CASTYPIAGNTYNEQFF

j_call: TRBJ2-3
clone_size: NA
v_call: TRBV29-1
d_call: NA
cdr3_nt: TGCAGCGTTGAAACCCGAAACTATTCCGATACGCAGTATTTT
cdr3_aa: CSVETRNYSDTQYF

j_call: TRBJ2-1
clone_size: few
v_call: TRBV25-1
d_call: NA
cdr3_nt: TGTGCCAGCAGTGCACTACTCCACAATGAGCAGTTCTTC
cdr3_aa: CASSALLHNEQFF

j_call: TRBJ1-4
clone_size: NA
v_call: TRBV7-8
d_call: NA
cdr3_nt: TGTGCCAGCAGCTTAGTAGGGCAGGTTAATGAAAAACTGTTTTTT
cdr3_aa: CASSLVGQVNEKLFF

j_call: TRBJ2-1
clone_size: few
v_call: TRBV25-1
d_call: TRBD1
cdr3_nt: TGTGCCAGCAGTGATCAAGGGACAGGGCGTCACAATGAGCAGTTCTTC
cdr3_aa: CASSDQGTGRHNEQFF

j_call: TRBJ1-5
clone_size: many
v_call: TRBV6-6
d_call: NA
cdr3_nt: TGTGCCAGCAGTTACCCCAGGGAGAGCAATCAGCCCCAGCATTTT
cdr3_aa: CASSYPRESNQPQHF

j_call: TRBJ1-1
clone_size: NA
v_call: TRBV30
d_call: TRBD1
cdr3_nt: TGTGCCTGGAGTACGGACAGGGGGTGGACTGAAGCTTTCTTT
cdr3_aa: CAWSTDRGWTEAFF

j_call: TRBJ2-1
clone_size: many
v_call: TRBV11-3
d_call: TRBD2
cdr3_nt: TGTGCCAGCAGCCCGCGGACTAGCGGGGGGGGCAATGAGCAGTTCTTC
cdr3_aa: CASSPRTSGGGNEQFF

j_call: TRBJ2-7
clone_size: few
v_call: TRBV20-1
d_call: NA
cdr3_nt: TGCAGTGCTAGAGATAGGGAAGTCGAGCAGTACTTC
cdr3_aa: CSARDREVEQYF

j_call: TRBJ2-7
clone_size: NA
v_call: TRBV25-1
d_call: NA
cdr3_nt: TGTGCCAGCAGTGAACCGGGTTTGGGTATCCACGAGCAGTACTTC
cdr3_aa: CASSEPGLGIHEQYF

j_call: TRBJ1-5
clone_size: NA
v_call: TRBV6-2/TRBV6-3
d_call: NA
cdr3_nt: TGTGCCAGCAGTCTTACAGGAAAGAATAGCAATCAGCCCCAGCATTTT
cdr3_aa: CASSLTGKNSNQPQHF

j_call: TRBJ2-1
clone_size: many
v_call: TRBV29-1
d_call: TRBD1
cdr3_nt: TGCAGCGTTGAGGGACAGGGGTTGCACAATGAGCAGTTCTTC
cdr3_aa: CSVEGQGLHNEQFF

j_call: TRBJ1-1
clone_size: NA
v_call: TRBV20-1
d_call: NA
cdr3_nt: TGCAGTGCCCTTCGGACCGGGAGAGGGACTGAAGCTTTCTTT
cdr3_aa: CSALRTGRGTEAFF

j_call: TRBJ2-6
clone_size: few
v_call: TRBV5-1
d_call: NA
cdr3_nt: TGCGCCAGCAGCTTTTTTGGATCGGCTGGGGCCAACGTCCTGACTTTC
cdr3_aa: CASSFFGSAGANVLTF

j_call: TRBJ2-1
clone_size: many
v_call: TRBV11-3
d_call: TRBD2
cdr3_nt: TGTGCCAGCAGCGCCCGGACTAGCGGGGGGGTCAATGAGCAGTTCTTC
cdr3_aa: CASSARTSGGVNEQFF

j_call: TRBJ2-4
clone_size: NA
v_call: TRBV7-9
d_call: NA
cdr3_nt: TGTGCCAGCAGCTCTTCCGGAGGGAAAGCCAAAAACATTCAGTACTTC
cdr3_aa: CASSSSGGKAKNIQYF

j_call: TRBJ2-2
clone_size: many
v_call: TRBV7-9
d_call: NA
cdr3_nt: TGTGCCAGCAGCTTACCAGGGTCCGGGGAGCTGTTTTTT
cdr3_aa: CASSLPGSGELFF

j_call: TRBJ1-5
clone_size: few
v_call: TRBV27
d_call: NA
cdr3_nt: TGTGCCAGCAGTTTTGAGCAGGGAATTCAGCCCCAGCATTTT
cdr3_aa: CASSFEQGIQPQHF

j_call: TRBJ2-3
clone_size: NA
v_call: TRBV6-1
d_call: TRBD2
cdr3_nt: TGTGCCAGCAGTAACGGACTAGCGGACACAGATACGCAGTATTTT
cdr3_aa: CASSNGLADTDTQYF

j_call: TRBJ1-5
clone_size: NA
v_call: TRBV4-1
d_call: TRBD1
cdr3_nt: TGCGCCAGCAGCGCGGGACAGGGTGGTCAGCCCCAGCATTTT
cdr3_aa: CASSAGQGGQPQHF

j_call: TRBJ1-3
clone_size: NA
v_call: TRBV5-1
d_call: TRBD1
cdr3_nt: TGCGCCAGCAGCTTAGTCCCGGGACAGGTGCCGAGCTCTGGAAACACCATATATTTT
cdr3_aa: CASSLVPGQVPSSGNTIYF

j_call: TRBJ1-1
clone_size: many
v_call: TRBV3-1
d_call: NA
cdr3_nt: TGTGCCAGCAGTACGTACAGCCAAGCGGACACTGAAGCTTTCTTT
cdr3_aa: CASSTYSQADTEAFF

j_call: TRBJ1-4
clone_size: many
v_call: TRBV20-1
d_call: TRBD1
cdr3_nt: TGCAGTGCTCCTCGGGACAGGCTCCCCCTCGGAGATGAAAAACTGTTTTTT
cdr3_aa: CSAPRDRLPLGDEKLFF

j_call: TRBJ2-3
clone_size: NA
v_call: TRBV12-3/TRBV12-4
d_call: TRBD2
cdr3_nt: TGTGCCAGCAGTTTAGCGCTAAAACTAGCGGGACTAGTAGATACGCAGTATTTT
cdr3_aa: CASSLALKLAGLVDTQYF

j_call: TRBJ2-1
clone_size: many
v_call: TRBV3-1
d_call: NA
cdr3_nt: TGTGCCAGCAGCCAAAGGGCGGGATCCTACAATGAGCAGTTCTTC
cdr3_aa: CASSQRAGSYNEQFF

j_call: TRBJ2-2
clone_size: NA
v_call: TRBV7-9
d_call: NA
cdr3_nt: TGTGCCAGCAGCTTAGATTCAGGGTACACCGGGGAGCTGTTTTTT
cdr3_aa: CASSLDSGYTGELFF

j_call: TRBJ1-1
clone_size: many
v_call: TRBV7-8
d_call: NA
cdr3_nt: TGTGCCAGCAGCTCCGCTTGGGACTTGAACACTGAAGCTTTCTTT
cdr3_aa: CASSSAWDLNTEAFF

j_call: TRBJ2-3
clone_size: NA
v_call: TRBV5-5
d_call: TRBD1
cdr3_nt: TGTGCCAGCAGCGTCCGGGACAGCATGCGTGATACGCAGTATTTT
cdr3_aa: CASSVRDSMRDTQYF

j_call: TRBJ1-2
clone_size: NA
v_call: TRBV11-2
d_call: TRBD1
cdr3_nt: TGTGCCAGCAGCTTAGAGAGGACAGGATCTTGCACCTTC
cdr3_aa: CASSLERTGSCTF

j_call: TRBJ2-5
clone_size: many
v_call: TRBV2
d_call: NA
cdr3_nt: TGTGCCAGCAGTGCGGGCAGGGCTAGGGAGACCCAGTACTTC
cdr3_aa: CASSAGRARETQYF

j_call: TRBJ2-2
clone_size: many
v_call: TRBV11-3
d_call: TRBD1
cdr3_nt: TGTGCCAGCAGCTTAACGGGACAGGGGGTTTTAAGGGAGCTGTTTTTT
cdr3_aa: CASSLTGQGVLRELFF

j_call: TRBJ1-6
clone_size: NA
v_call: TRBV3-1
d_call: NA
cdr3_nt: TGTGCCAGCAGCCCAAACAGGGAAGTTAATTCACCCCTCCACTTT
cdr3_aa: CASSPNREVNSPLHF

j_call: TRBJ1-1
clone_size: few
v_call: TRBV6-5
d_call: TRBD1
cdr3_nt: TGTGCCAGCAGTTACTACAGGGGGCCGGACACTGAAGCTTTCTTT
cdr3_aa: CASSYYRGPDTEAFF

j_call: TRBJ2-1
clone_size: few
v_call: TRBV2
d_call: TRBD2
cdr3_nt: TGTGCCAGCACTAACACGGGGGGGTTCAATGAGCAGTTCTTC
cdr3_aa: CASTNTGGFNEQFF

j_call: TRBJ1-6
clone_size: NA
v_call: TRBV7-8
d_call: NA
cdr3_nt: TGTGCCAGCACCCAAATTGGCAGCAACAGGGTCTCTTCACCCCTCCACTTT
cdr3_aa: CASTQIGSNRVSSPLHF

j_call: TRBJ2-5
clone_size: NA
v_call: TRBV19
d_call: NA
cdr3_nt: TGTGCCAGTAGTATTACTAATCAAGAGACCCAGTACTTC
cdr3_aa: CASSITNQETQYF